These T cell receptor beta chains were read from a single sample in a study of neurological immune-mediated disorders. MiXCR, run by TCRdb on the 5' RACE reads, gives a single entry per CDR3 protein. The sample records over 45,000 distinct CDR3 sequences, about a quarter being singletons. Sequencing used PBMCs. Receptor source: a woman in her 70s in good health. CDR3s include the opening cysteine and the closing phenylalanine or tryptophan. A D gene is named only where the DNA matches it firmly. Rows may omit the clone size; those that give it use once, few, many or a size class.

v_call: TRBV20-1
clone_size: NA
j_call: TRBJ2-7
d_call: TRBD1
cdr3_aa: CSARGGQLSQQYF
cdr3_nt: TGCAGTGCTAGAGGGGGACAGCTAAGCCAGCAGTACTTC

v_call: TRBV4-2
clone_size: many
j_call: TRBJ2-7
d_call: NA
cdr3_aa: CASSPKGEPFTYEQYF
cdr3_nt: TGTGCCAGCAGCCCGAAAGGGGAACCCTTTACCTACGAGCAGTACTTC

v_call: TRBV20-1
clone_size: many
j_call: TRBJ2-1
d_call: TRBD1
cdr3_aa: CSARETPGQGTNEQFF
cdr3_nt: TGCAGTGCTAGAGAGACCCCGGGACAGGGGACCAATGAGCAGTTCTTC

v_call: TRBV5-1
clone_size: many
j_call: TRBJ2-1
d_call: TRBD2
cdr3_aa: CASSPSGSSYYNEQFF
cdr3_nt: TGCGCCAGCAGCCCAAGCGGGAGTAGTTACTACAATGAGCAGTTCTTC

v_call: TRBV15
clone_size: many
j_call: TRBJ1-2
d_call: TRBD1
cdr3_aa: CATSRDIGQGNYGYTF
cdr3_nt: TGTGCCACCAGCAGAGATATCGGACAGGGAAACTATGGCTACACCTTC

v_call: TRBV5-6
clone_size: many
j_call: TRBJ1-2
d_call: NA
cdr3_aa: CASSRRGYGYTF
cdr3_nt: TGTGCCAGCAGCAGGAGGGGCTATGGCTACACCTTC

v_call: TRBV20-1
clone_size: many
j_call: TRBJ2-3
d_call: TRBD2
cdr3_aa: CSAPTSGRAPDTQYF
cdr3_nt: TGCAGTGCCCCTACTAGCGGGAGGGCTCCAGATACGCAGTATTTT

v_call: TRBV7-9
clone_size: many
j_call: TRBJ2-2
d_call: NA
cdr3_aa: CASSLSGGTGELFF
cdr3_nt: TGTGCCAGCAGCCTTTCAGGAGGGACCGGGGAGCTGTTTTTT

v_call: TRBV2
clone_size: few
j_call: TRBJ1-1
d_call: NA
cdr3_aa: CASGDIRLAFF
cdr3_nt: TGTGCCAGCGGGGACATTCGATTGGCTTTCTTT

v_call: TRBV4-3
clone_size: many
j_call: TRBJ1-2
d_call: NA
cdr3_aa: CASSQDGISGHYGYTF
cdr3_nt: TGCGCCAGCAGCCAAGATGGGATATCAGGCCATTATGGCTACACCTTC

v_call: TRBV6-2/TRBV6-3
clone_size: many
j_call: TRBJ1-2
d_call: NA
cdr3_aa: CASSPVGSGPNYGYTF
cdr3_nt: TGTGCCAGCAGCCCTGTCGGGTCGGGGCCCAACTATGGCTACACCTTC

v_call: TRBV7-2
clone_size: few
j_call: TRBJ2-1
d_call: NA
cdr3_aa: CASSTTSGLISYNEQFF
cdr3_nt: TGTGCCAGCAGCACCACCTCAGGGCTCATCTCCTACAATGAGCAGTTCTTC

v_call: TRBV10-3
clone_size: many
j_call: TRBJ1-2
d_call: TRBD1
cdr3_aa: CAITGTVPNYGYTF
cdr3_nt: TGTGCCATCACCGGGACAGTCCCTAACTATGGCTACACCTTC

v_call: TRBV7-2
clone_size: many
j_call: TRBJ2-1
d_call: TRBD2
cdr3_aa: CASSPRGGSYNEQFF
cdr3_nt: TGTGCCAGCAGCCCCCGGGGGGGGTCATACAATGAGCAGTTCTTC

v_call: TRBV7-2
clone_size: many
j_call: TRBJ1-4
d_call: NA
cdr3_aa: CASSLGRTVRNEKLFF
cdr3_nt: TGTGCCAGCAGCTTAGGTCGGACAGTCCGAAATGAAAAACTGTTTTTT

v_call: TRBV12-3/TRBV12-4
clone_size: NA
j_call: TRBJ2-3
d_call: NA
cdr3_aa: CASTLGQLRSTDTQYF
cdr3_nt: TGTGCCAGCACCCTCGGACAGTTGCGTAGCACAGATACGCAGTATTTT

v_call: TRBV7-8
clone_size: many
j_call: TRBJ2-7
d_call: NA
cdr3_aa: CASSPWGAVYEQYF
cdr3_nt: TGTGCCAGCAGCCCGTGGGGGGCAGTCTACGAGCAGTACTTC

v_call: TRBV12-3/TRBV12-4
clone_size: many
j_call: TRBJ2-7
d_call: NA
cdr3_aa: CASSLWARTSYEQYF
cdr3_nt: TGTGCCAGCAGTTTATGGGCCCGAACGTCCTACGAGCAGTACTTC

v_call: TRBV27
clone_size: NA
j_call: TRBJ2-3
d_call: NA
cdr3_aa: CAGSQVPSFTDTQYF
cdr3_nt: TGTGCCGGCAGTCAAGTCCCCAGTTTTACAGATACGCAGTATTTT

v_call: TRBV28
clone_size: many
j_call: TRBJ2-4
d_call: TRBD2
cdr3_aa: CASIAGAGRENIQYF
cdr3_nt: TGTGCCAGCATAGCGGGAGCAGGGCGGGAAAACATTCAGTACTTC

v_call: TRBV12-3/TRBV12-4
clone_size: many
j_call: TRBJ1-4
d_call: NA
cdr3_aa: CASSLGTVEKLFF
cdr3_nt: TGTGCCAGCAGCCTGGGGACGGTCGAAAAACTGTTTTTT

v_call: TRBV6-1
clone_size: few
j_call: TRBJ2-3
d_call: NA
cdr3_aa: CASSEAHRFTDTQYF
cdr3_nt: TGTGCCAGCAGTGAAGCTCACAGGTTCACAGATACGCAGTATTTT

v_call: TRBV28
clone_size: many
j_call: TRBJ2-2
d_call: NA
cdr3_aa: CASRHTSILTGELFF
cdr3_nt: TGTGCCAGCAGACACACTAGTATCCTGACCGGGGAGCTGTTTTTT

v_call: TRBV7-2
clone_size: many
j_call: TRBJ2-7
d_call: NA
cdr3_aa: CASSASYEQYF
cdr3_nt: TGTGCCAGCAGCGCGTCCTACGAGCAGTACTTC

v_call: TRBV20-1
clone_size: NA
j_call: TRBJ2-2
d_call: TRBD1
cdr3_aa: CSGRQGAIGELFF
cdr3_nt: TGCAGTGGACGACAGGGGGCGATCGGGGAGCTGTTTTTT